This entry is about one T cell receptor beta chain. CDR1 is SEHNR and CDR2 is FQNEAQ in the germline V gene (reference sequence). Trimming took off 1 base at V and 8 bases at J, with 12 bases between the two ends. This CDR3 region has 14 residues. This sample was taken from a study of blood T cell repertoires in COVID-19. Study overall: Researchers got acute and convalescent COVID-19 samples from the United States, Italy and Spain. Sources were T cells, B-cell-depleted T cells, or PBMCs; the material itself was cDNA or gDNA.

Study processing details: Estimation of nucleated cell counts relied on the amplification of reference gene primers. Some clones are missing from TCRdb's copy, which holds only in-frame ones; the method was immunoSEQ multiplex PCR. That table gives V, J and clone size, and the DNA gave D and trimming. In the table there are 55,000 to 70,000 clones, roughly 82% of which are singletons. Sequencing input: peripheral blood. The chain combines TRBV7-9 with TRBJ1-5; D is uncertain. This TCR derives from a woman aged 60-75 years with acute or convalescent COVID-19. CDR3 region: CASSLETGFEPQHF. The CDR3, as DNA: TGTGCCAGCAGCTTAGAAACGGGTTTCGAGCCCCAGCATTTT. The full variable domain, its missing parts supplied by reference TRBV7-9 and TRBJ1-5, is DTGVSQNPRHKITKRGQNVTFRCDPISEHNRLYWYRQTLGQGPEFLTYFQNEAQLEKSRLLSDRFSAERPKGSFSTLEIQRTEQGDSAMYLCASSLETGFEPQHFGDGTRLSIL.